The sequence of this T cell receptor beta chain was determined in a study of blood T cell repertoires in COVID-19. Overall study context: Spain, Italy and the United States supplied samples that represented acute and convalescent COVID-19. T cells, B-cell-depleted T cells, or PBMCs provided the cDNA or gDNA that served as material.

The trim removed 8 bases at V and 4 bases at J, leaving 7 bases unmatched. CDR3 size: 13 residues. CDR1 and CDR2 from the germline V gene are ENHRY and SYGVKD. The authors' processing: Amplification of reference gene primers was used by the study to estimate nucleated cell counts. TCRdb keeps only in-frame clones here, not all; method: immunoSEQ multiplex PCR. For V, J and clone size, that table is used; D and trimming come from the DNA. The data contain fewer than 300,000 clones, under 90% of them singletons. The chain carries TRBV10-3 and TRBJ1-1; 7 bases line up with TRBD1. The sample consisted of peripheral blood. The receptor's source is a woman aged 45-60 years who had recovered from COVID-19. CDR3 loop: CAIQTGSSTEAFF. The CDR3 DNA sequence: TGTGCCATCCAGACAGGGTCGAGCACTGAAGCTTTCTTT.